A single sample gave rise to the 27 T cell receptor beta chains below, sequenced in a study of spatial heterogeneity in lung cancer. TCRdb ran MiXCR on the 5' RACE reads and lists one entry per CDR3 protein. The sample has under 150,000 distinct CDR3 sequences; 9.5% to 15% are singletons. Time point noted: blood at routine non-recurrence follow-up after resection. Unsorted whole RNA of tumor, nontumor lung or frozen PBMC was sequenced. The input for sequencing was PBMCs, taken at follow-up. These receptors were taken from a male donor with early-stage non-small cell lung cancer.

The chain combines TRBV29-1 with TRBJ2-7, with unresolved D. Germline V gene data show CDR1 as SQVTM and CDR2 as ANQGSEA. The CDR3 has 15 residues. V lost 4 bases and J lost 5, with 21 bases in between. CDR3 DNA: TGCAGCGTTGTGTTTGGGCAGCTCGATTGGCACGAGCAGTACTTC. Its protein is CSVVFGQLDWHEQYF.

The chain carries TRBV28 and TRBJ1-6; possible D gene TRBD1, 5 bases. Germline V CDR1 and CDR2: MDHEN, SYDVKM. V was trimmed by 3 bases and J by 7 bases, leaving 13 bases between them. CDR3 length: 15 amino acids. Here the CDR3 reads CASSFLRGGNSPLHF. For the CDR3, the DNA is TGTGCCAGCAGTTTTCTGCGCGGGGGGAATTCACCCCTCCACTTT. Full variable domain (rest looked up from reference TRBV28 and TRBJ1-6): DVKVTQSSRYLVKRTGEKVFLECVQDMDHENMFWYRQDPGLGLRLIYFSYDVKMKEKGDIPEGYSVSREKKERFSLILESASTNQTSMYLCASSFLRGGNSPLHFGNGTRLTVT.

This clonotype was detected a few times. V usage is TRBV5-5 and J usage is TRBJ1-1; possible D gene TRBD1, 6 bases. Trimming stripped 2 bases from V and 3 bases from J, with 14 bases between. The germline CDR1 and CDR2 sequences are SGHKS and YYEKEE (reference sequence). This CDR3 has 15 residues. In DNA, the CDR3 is TGTGCCAGCAGCTTACTCGCACAGGGAGACACTGAAGCTTTCTTT. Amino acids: CASSLLAQGDTEAFF. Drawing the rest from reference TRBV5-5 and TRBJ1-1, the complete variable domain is DAGVTQSPTHLIKTRGQQVTLRCSPISGHKSVSWYQQVLGQGPQFIFQYYEKEERGRGNFPDRFSARQFPNYSSELNVNALLLGDSALYLCASSLLAQGDTEAFFGQGTRLTVV.

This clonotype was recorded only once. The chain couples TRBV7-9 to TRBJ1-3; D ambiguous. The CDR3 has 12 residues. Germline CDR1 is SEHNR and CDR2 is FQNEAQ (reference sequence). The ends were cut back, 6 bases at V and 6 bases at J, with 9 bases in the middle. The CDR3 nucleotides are TGTGCCAGCAGTTCCGAAACAAACACCATATATTTT. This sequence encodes CASSSETNTIYF.

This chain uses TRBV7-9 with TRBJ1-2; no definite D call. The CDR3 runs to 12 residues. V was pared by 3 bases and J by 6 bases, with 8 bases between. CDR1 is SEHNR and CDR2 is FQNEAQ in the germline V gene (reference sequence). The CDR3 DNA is TGTGCCAGCAGCTTGTTGGCAGATGGCTACACCTTC. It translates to CASSLLADGYTF.

Here the CDR3 reads CSARVASNGEETQYF. CDR3 bases: TGCAGTGCTAGAGTCGCCAGTAATGGGGAAGAGACCCAGTACTTC. The V call is TRBV20-1, the J call TRBJ2-5; D not certain. CDR3 length: 15 residues. V lost 1 base and J 3 bases, leaving 15 bases between the germline ends. Germline lookup yields CDR1 DFQATT and CDR2 SNEGSKA (reference sequence).

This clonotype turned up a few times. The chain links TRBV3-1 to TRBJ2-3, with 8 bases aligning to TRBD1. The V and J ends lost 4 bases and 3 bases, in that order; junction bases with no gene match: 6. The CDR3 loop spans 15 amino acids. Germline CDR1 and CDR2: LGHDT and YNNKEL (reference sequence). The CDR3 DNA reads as TGTGCCAGCAGCCCCCGGACAGGGCTGACAGATACGCAGTATTTT. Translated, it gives CASSPRTGLTDTQYF.

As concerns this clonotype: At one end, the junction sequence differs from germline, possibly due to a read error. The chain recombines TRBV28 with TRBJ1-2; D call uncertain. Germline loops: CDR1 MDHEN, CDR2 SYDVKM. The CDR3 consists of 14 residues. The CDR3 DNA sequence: TGTGCCAGCAGTTTAACCCCAGGTCTCTATGGCTGCACCTTC. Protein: CASSLTPGLYGCTF.

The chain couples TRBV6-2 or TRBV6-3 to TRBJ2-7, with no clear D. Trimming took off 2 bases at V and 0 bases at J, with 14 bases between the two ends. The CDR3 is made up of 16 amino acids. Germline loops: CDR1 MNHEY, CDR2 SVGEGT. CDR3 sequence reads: CASSYGFRANSYEQYF. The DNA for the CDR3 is TGTGCCAGCAGTTACGGCTTCCGGGCGAACTCCTACGAGCAGTACTTC.

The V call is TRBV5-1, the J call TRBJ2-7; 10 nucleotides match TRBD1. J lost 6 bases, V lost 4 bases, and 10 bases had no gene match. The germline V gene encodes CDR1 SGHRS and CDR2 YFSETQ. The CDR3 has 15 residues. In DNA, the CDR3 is TGCGCCAGCAGCATCCTCGGGACAGGGGCTTCCGAGCAGTACTTC. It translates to CASSILGTGASEQYF.

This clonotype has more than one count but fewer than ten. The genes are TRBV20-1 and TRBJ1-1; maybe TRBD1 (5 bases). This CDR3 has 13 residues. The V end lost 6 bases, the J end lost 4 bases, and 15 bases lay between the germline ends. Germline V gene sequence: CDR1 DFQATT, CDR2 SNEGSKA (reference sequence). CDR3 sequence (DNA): TGCAGTGCCCAGGGCCAGGGACGCACTGAAGCTTTCTTT. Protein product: CSAQGQGRTEAFF.

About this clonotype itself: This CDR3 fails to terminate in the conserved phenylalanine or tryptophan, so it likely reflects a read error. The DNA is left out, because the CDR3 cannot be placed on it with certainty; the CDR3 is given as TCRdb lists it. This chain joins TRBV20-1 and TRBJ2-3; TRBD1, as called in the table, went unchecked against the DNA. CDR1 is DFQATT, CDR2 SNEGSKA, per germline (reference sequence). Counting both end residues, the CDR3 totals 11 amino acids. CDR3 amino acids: CSATLSEGQLL.

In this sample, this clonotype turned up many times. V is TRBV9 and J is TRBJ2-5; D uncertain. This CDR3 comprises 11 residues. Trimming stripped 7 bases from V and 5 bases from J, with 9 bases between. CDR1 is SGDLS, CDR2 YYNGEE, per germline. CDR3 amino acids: CASGMMETQYF. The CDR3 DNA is TGTGCCAGCGGAATGATGGAGACCCAGTACTTC. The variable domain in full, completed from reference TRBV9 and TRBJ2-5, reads DSGVTQTPKHLITATGQRVTLRCSPRSGDLSVYWYQQSLDQGLQFLIQYYNGEERAKGNILERFSAQQFPDLHSELNLSSLELGDSALYFCASGMMETQYFGPGTRLLVL.

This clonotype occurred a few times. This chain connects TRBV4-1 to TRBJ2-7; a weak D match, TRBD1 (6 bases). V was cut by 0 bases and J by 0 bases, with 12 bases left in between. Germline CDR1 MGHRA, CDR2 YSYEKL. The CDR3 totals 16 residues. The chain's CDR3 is CASSQDWTASSYEQYF. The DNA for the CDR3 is TGCGCCAGCAGCCAAGATTGGACAGCCAGCTCCTACGAGCAGTACTTC.

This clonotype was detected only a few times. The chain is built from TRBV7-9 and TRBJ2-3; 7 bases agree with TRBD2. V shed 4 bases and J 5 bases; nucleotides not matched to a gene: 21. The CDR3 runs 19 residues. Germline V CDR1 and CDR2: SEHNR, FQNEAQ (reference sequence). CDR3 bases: TGTGCCAGCAGCTACCCGTCCGGCCACACCAGCGGGGTAAGAGATACGCAGTATTTT. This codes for CASSYPSGHTSGVRDTQYF.

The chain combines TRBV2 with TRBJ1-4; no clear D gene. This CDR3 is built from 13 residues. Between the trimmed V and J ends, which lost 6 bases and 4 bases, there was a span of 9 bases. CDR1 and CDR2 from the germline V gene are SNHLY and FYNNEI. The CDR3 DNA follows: TGTGCCAGCAGAGCACGGAGTAATGAAAAACTGTTTTTT. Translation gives CASRARSNEKLFF. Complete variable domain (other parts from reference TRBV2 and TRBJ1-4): EPEVTQTPSHQVTQMGQEVILRCVPISNHLYFYWYRQILGQKVEFLVSFYNNEISEKSEIFDDQFSVERPDGSNFTLKIRSTKLEDSAMYFCASRARSNEKLFFGSGTQLSVL.

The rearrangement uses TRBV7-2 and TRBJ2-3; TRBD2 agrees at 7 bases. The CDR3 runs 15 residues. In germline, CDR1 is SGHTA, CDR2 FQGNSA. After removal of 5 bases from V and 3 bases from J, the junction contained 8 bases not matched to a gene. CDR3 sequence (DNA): TGTGCCAGCAGCCGCTACGCGGGGGATACAGATACGCAGTATTTT. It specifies CASSRYAGDTDTQYF.

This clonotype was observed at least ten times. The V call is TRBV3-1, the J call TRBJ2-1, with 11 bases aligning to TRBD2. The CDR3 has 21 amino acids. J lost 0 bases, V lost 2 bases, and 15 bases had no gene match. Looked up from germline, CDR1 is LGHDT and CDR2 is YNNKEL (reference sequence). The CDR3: CASSQTPPGLAAPSSYNEQFF. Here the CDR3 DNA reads TGTGCCAGCAGCCAAACCCCACCGGGACTAGCGGCTCCAAGCTCCTACAATGAGCAGTTCTTC.

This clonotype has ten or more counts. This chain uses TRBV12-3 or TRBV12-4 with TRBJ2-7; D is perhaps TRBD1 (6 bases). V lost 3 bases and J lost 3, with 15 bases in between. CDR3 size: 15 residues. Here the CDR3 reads CASSFVGQRDYEQYF. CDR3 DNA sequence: TGTGCCAGCAGTTTTGTTGGACAGCGAGACTACGAGCAGTACTTC.

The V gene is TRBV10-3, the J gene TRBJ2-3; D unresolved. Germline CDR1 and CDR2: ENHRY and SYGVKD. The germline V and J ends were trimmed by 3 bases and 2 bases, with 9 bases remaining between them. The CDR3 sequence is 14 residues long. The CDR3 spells CAISEGHSTDTQYF. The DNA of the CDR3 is TGTGCCATCAGTGAAGGGCACTCCACAGATACGCAGTATTTT.

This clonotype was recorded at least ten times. The CDR3 protein is CASSEFPQGSNQPQHF. CDR3 nucleotides: TGTGCCAGCAGTGAATTCCCACAGGGCTCCAATCAGCCCCAGCATTTT. V usage is TRBV6-1 and J usage is TRBJ1-5; D possibly corresponds to TRBD1 (6 bases). Germline V gene lookup returns CDR1 MNHNS and CDR2 SASEGT. Between the trimmed V and J ends, which lost 2 bases and 3 bases, there was a span of 14 bases. This CDR3 has 16 residues.

CDR3 DNA sequence: TGTGCCAGCAGCCAGAGCGGGACAGGCGATCAGCCCCAGCATTTT. Its protein product is CASSQSGTGDQPQHF. V usage is TRBV12-3 or TRBV12-4 and J usage is TRBJ1-5; 8 bases are a match to TRBD1. V trimming: 6 bases; J trimming: 5 bases; junction bases outside the gene matches: 9. This CDR3 comprises 15 residues.

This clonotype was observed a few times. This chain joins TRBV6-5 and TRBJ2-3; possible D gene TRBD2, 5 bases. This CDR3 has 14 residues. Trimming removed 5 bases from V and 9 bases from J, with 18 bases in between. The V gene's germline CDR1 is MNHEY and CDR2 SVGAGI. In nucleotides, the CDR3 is TGTGCCAGCAGTATATTCACAACGCCGGGAACGCAGTATTTT. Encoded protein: CASSIFTTPGTQYF.

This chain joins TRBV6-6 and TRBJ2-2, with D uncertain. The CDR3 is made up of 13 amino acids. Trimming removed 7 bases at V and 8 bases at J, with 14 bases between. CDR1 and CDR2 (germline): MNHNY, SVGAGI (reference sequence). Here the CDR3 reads CASIRSPRGELFF. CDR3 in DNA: TGTGCCAGCATTCGGTCCCCGAGGGGGGAGCTGTTTTTT.

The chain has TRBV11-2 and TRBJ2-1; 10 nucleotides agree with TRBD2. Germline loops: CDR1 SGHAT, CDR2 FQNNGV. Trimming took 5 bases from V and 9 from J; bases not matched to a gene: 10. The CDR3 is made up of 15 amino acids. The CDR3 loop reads CASSTLAGDILEQFF. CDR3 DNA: TGTGCCAGCAGCACGCTAGCGGGGGATATCCTTGAGCAGTTCTTC. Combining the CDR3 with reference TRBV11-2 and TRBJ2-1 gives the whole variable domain EAGVAQSPRYKIIEKRQSVAFWCNPISGHATLYWYQQILGQGPKLLIQFQNNGVVDDSQLPKDRFSAERLKGVDSTLKIQPAKLEDSAVYLCASSTLAGDILEQFFGPGTRLTVL.

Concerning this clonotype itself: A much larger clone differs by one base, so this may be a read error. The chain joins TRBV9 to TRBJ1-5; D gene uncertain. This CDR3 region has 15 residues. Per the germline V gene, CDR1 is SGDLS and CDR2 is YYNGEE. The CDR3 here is CASGVGAYSNQPQHF. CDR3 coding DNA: TGTGCCAGCGGCGTAGGAGCTTATAGCAATCAGCCCCAGCATTTT.

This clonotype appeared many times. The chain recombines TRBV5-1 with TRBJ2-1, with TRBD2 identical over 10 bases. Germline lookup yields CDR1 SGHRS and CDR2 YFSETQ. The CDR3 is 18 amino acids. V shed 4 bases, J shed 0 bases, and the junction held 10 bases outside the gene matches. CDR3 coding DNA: TGCGCCAGCAGCCCGTCAGCGGGGGGGAGGAACTCCTACAATGAGCAGTTCTTC. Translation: CASSPSAGGRNSYNEQFF.